These T cell receptor beta chains were read from a single sample in a study of beta chain features in type 1 diabetes. Produced via immunoSEQ multiplex PCR; TCRdb's table is partial and in-frame only. The profile shows under 350,000 clones, more than 13% of them singletons. Sequences were obtained from naive CD4+ T cells from blood. The receptors originated from a man younger than 45 with type 1 diabetes. Both conserved end residues are part of each CDR3. Each record gives: clone size, D gene, V gene, J gene, CDR3 protein, CDR3 DNA. The D gene is left open where the match is weak. Rows may omit the clone size; those that give it use once, few, many or a size class.

clone_size: few
d_call: -
v_call: TRBV28
j_call: TRBJ1-5
cdr3_aa: CASSLGGGNFNQPQHF
cdr3_nt: TGTGCCAGCAGTTTAGGGGGAGGTAACTTCAATCAGCCCCAGCATTTT

clone_size: -
d_call: TRBD1
v_call: TRBV15
j_call: TRBJ1-1
cdr3_aa: CATSRGSGQMNTEAFF
cdr3_nt: TGTGCCACCAGCAGAGGTTCGGGACAGATGAACACTGAAGCTTTCTTT

clone_size: many
d_call: -
v_call: TRBV29-1
j_call: TRBJ2-6
cdr3_aa: CSVTGPGANVLTF
cdr3_nt: TGCAGCGTTACAGGTCCTGGGGCCAACGTCCTGACTTTC

clone_size: -
d_call: -
v_call: TRBV7-2
j_call: TRBJ2-7
cdr3_aa: CASSLDGYYEQYF
cdr3_nt: TGTGCCAGCAGCTTAGACGGTTACTACGAGCAGTACTTC

clone_size: -
d_call: TRBD1
v_call: TRBV18
j_call: TRBJ1-1
cdr3_aa: CASSPNRGPISTEAFF
cdr3_nt: TGTGCCAGCTCACCAAACAGGGGGCCGATTAGCACTGAAGCTTTCTTT

clone_size: few
d_call: TRBD1
v_call: TRBV28
j_call: TRBJ2-1
cdr3_aa: CASRSTGDEQFF
cdr3_nt: TGTGCCAGCAGGTCGACAGGGGATGAGCAGTTCTTC

clone_size: -
d_call: -
v_call: TRBV2
j_call: TRBJ1-2
cdr3_aa: CASRVNLANYGYTF
cdr3_nt: TGTGCCAGCAGGGTTAATTTAGCTAACTATGGCTACACCTTC

clone_size: few
d_call: -
v_call: TRBV6-5
j_call: TRBJ1-4
cdr3_aa: CASSSTSSFQGKLFF
cdr3_nt: TGTGCCAGCAGTTCCACTTCCTCCTTTCAGGGAAAACTGTTTTTT

clone_size: few
d_call: TRBD1
v_call: TRBV30
j_call: TRBJ1-2
cdr3_aa: CAWTRGTGDGYTF
cdr3_nt: TGTGCCTGGACCCGGGGGACAGGAGATGGCTACACCTTC

clone_size: few
d_call: -
v_call: TRBV2
j_call: TRBJ2-5
cdr3_aa: CASSYQETQYF
cdr3_nt: TGTGCCAGCTCATACCAAGAGACCCAGTACTTC

clone_size: -
d_call: TRBD2
v_call: TRBV9
j_call: TRBJ2-1
cdr3_aa: CASSARTSGSGSYNEQFF
cdr3_nt: TGTGCCAGCAGCGCCCGGACTAGCGGGAGCGGGTCCTACAATGAGCAGTTCTTC

clone_size: few
d_call: -
v_call: TRBV18
j_call: TRBJ1-1
cdr3_aa: CASSPRTDEAFF
cdr3_nt: TGTGCCAGCTCACCACGGACAGATGAAGCTTTCTTT

clone_size: few
d_call: TRBD2
v_call: TRBV9
j_call: TRBJ2-1
cdr3_aa: CASSVVGSGRYNEQFF
cdr3_nt: TGTGCCAGCAGCGTAGTTGGTAGCGGGAGATACAATGAGCAGTTCTTC

clone_size: few
d_call: TRBD1
v_call: TRBV5-4
j_call: TRBJ2-7
cdr3_aa: CASSSGTGTYEQYF
cdr3_nt: TGTGCCAGCAGCTCCGGGACAGGGACCTACGAGCAGTACTTC

clone_size: -
d_call: TRBD2
v_call: TRBV30
j_call: TRBJ2-7
cdr3_aa: CALRASGSSYEQYF
cdr3_nt: TGTGCCTTAAGGGCTAGCGGATCTTCCTACGAGCAGTACTTC

clone_size: -
d_call: -
v_call: TRBV5-1
j_call: TRBJ2-1
cdr3_aa: CASSLVVANNEQFF
cdr3_nt: TGCGCCAGCAGCTTGGTGGTAGCGAACAATGAGCAGTTCTTC

clone_size: -
d_call: TRBD2
v_call: TRBV11-2
j_call: TRBJ2-5
cdr3_aa: CASSLATSGMIQETQYF
cdr3_nt: TGTGCCAGCAGCTTAGCGACTAGCGGGATGATCCAAGAGACCCAGTACTTC

clone_size: -
d_call: -
v_call: TRBV5-4
j_call: TRBJ2-3
cdr3_aa: CASSSTPDTQYF
cdr3_nt: TGTGCCAGCAGCTCGACTCCGGATACGCAGTATTTT

clone_size: -
d_call: -
v_call: TRBV7-2
j_call: TRBJ1-5
cdr3_aa: CASSLVGREQPQHF
cdr3_nt: TGTGCCAGCAGCTTAGTAGGGAGAGAGCAGCCCCAGCATTTT

clone_size: few
d_call: -
v_call: TRBV28
j_call: TRBJ2-7
cdr3_aa: CASSSSGEQYF
cdr3_nt: TGTGCCAGCAGTTCATCGGGCGAGCAGTACTTC

clone_size: few
d_call: TRBD2
v_call: TRBV2
j_call: TRBJ2-3
cdr3_aa: CASGGGSTDTQYF
cdr3_nt: TGTGCCAGCGGCGGGGGAAGCACAGATACGCAGTATTTT

clone_size: -
d_call: -
v_call: TRBV28
j_call: TRBJ1-1
cdr3_aa: CASSLPRGLNTEAFF
cdr3_nt: TGTGCCAGCAGTTTACCGAGGGGGTTGAACACTGAAGCTTTCTTT

clone_size: few
d_call: -
v_call: TRBV29-1
j_call: TRBJ2-5
cdr3_aa: CTTVVGGEGLGETQYF
cdr3_nt: TGCACCACTGTCGTTGGGGGCGAGGGCCTTGGAGAGACCCAGTACTTC

clone_size: -
d_call: -
v_call: TRBV28
j_call: TRBJ2-7
cdr3_aa: CASNAGRYEQYF
cdr3_nt: TGTGCCAGCAATGCAGGGCGGTACGAGCAGTACTTC

clone_size: few
d_call: TRBD2
v_call: TRBV5-1
j_call: TRBJ2-3
cdr3_aa: CASSSGLAGDPQYF
cdr3_nt: TGCGCCAGCAGCTCTGGACTAGCGGGAGATCCGCAGTATTTT

clone_size: few
d_call: TRBD2
v_call: TRBV9
j_call: TRBJ2-1
cdr3_aa: CASSPVRVAGDPYNEQFF
cdr3_nt: TGTGCCAGCAGCCCCGTCAGAGTAGCGGGAGATCCCTACAATGAGCAGTTCTTC

clone_size: -
d_call: TRBD2
v_call: TRBV30
j_call: TRBJ2-5
cdr3_aa: CAWSTSGAQETQYF
cdr3_nt: TGTGCCTGGAGTACTAGCGGGGCACAAGAGACCCAGTACTTC

clone_size: many
d_call: TRBD1
v_call: TRBV23-1
j_call: TRBJ2-1
cdr3_aa: CASSPKRTGHEQFF
cdr3_nt: TGCGCCAGCAGTCCAAAACGGACAGGGCATGAGCAGTTCTTC

clone_size: few
d_call: -
v_call: TRBV11-1
j_call: TRBJ2-5
cdr3_aa: CASSLAAGYQETQYF
cdr3_nt: TGTGCCAGCAGCTTAGCGGCGGGGTACCAAGAGACCCAGTACTTC

clone_size: few
d_call: TRBD2
v_call: TRBV19
j_call: TRBJ2-1
cdr3_aa: CASGGLAGEGEQFF
cdr3_nt: TGTGCCAGTGGAGGACTAGCGGGAGAGGGTGAGCAGTTCTTC

clone_size: -
d_call: -
v_call: TRBV11-2
j_call: TRBJ2-1
cdr3_aa: CASSSRGSSYNEQFF
cdr3_nt: TGTGCCAGCAGCTCCCGTGGGAGCTCCTACAATGAGCAGTTCTTC

clone_size: few
d_call: -
v_call: TRBV7-9
j_call: TRBJ1-1
cdr3_aa: CASSLRVGNTEAFF
cdr3_nt: TGTGCCAGCAGCTTACGGGTAGGGAACACTGAAGCTTTCTTT

clone_size: few
d_call: -
v_call: TRBV7-7
j_call: TRBJ2-5
cdr3_aa: CASSSIAGETQYF
cdr3_nt: TGTGCTAGCAGCAGTATTGCAGGAGAGACCCAGTACTTC

clone_size: few
d_call: TRBD2
v_call: TRBV28
j_call: TRBJ2-7
cdr3_aa: CASISLRSAGGIYEQYF
cdr3_nt: TGTGCCAGCATTTCTCTGCGGTCGGCGGGAGGGATCTACGAGCAGTACTTC

clone_size: -
d_call: -
v_call: TRBV28
j_call: TRBJ2-7
cdr3_aa: CASSLGNEQYF
cdr3_nt: TGTGCCAGCAGTTTGGGCAACGAGCAGTACTTC

clone_size: few
d_call: TRBD1
v_call: TRBV7-9
j_call: TRBJ1-1
cdr3_aa: CASSLRQGDTEAFF
cdr3_nt: TGTGCCAGCAGCTTAAGACAGGGGGACACTGAAGCTTTCTTT

clone_size: few
d_call: -
v_call: TRBV5-8
j_call: TRBJ2-7
cdr3_aa: CASSLYEQYF
cdr3_nt: TGTGCCAGCAGCCTATACGAGCAGTACTTC

clone_size: few
d_call: TRBD2
v_call: TRBV7-9
j_call: TRBJ2-1
cdr3_aa: CASRYSGGPANEQFF
cdr3_nt: TGTGCCAGCAGGTATAGCGGGGGCCCCGCCAATGAGCAGTTCTTC

clone_size: -
d_call: TRBD1
v_call: TRBV4-3
j_call: TRBJ2-5
cdr3_aa: CASSQAPRQGTQETQYF
cdr3_nt: TGCGCCAGCAGCCAAGCTCCGAGACAGGGAACCCAAGAGACCCAGTACTTC

clone_size: -
d_call: TRBD1
v_call: TRBV28
j_call: TRBJ1-1
cdr3_aa: CASSLTGGGVEAFF
cdr3_nt: TGTGCCAGCAGTCTCACAGGGGGCGGGGTTGAAGCTTTCTTT

clone_size: -
d_call: -
v_call: TRBV28
j_call: TRBJ2-2
cdr3_aa: CASSRGRTGELFF
cdr3_nt: TGTGCCAGCAGTAGGGGCCGAACCGGGGAGCTGTTTTTT

clone_size: -
d_call: TRBD1
v_call: TRBV7-2
j_call: TRBJ1-5
cdr3_aa: CASSIDRDSNQPQHF
cdr3_nt: TGTGCCAGCAGCATAGACAGGGATAGCAATCAGCCCCAGCATTTT

clone_size: few
d_call: TRBD1
v_call: TRBV10-3
j_call: TRBJ1-2
cdr3_aa: CAISGTDRMMGGYTF
cdr3_nt: TGTGCCATCAGTGGAACGGACAGGATGATGGGAGGCTACACCTTC

clone_size: -
d_call: -
v_call: TRBV7-9
j_call: TRBJ2-5
cdr3_aa: CASSLGNQETQYF
cdr3_nt: TGTGCCAGCAGCTTAGGTAATCAAGAGACCCAGTACTTC

clone_size: -
d_call: -
v_call: TRBV27
j_call: TRBJ2-7
cdr3_aa: CASTAFLAGRAYEQYF
cdr3_nt: TGTGCCAGCACCGCCTTTCTGGCCGGGAGAGCCTACGAGCAGTACTTC

clone_size: few
d_call: TRBD2
v_call: TRBV6-6
j_call: TRBJ2-5
cdr3_aa: CASSPGLAGVETQYF
cdr3_nt: TGTGCCAGCAGCCCCGGTTTAGCGGGAGTGGAGACCCAGTACTTC

clone_size: few
d_call: -
v_call: TRBV7-9
j_call: TRBJ1-2
cdr3_aa: CASSSGQIYGYTF
cdr3_nt: TGTGCCAGCAGCTCCGGACAGATCTATGGCTACACCTTC

clone_size: -
d_call: -
v_call: TRBV25-1
j_call: TRBJ2-7
cdr3_aa: CASSEYDEQYF
cdr3_nt: TGTGCCAGCAGTGAATACGACGAGCAGTACTTC

clone_size: -
d_call: TRBD2
v_call: TRBV7-9
j_call: TRBJ2-3
cdr3_aa: CASSPKTFGGRGRDTQYF
cdr3_nt: TGTGCCAGCAGCCCAAAGACCTTCGGCGGGAGGGGGAGAGATACGCAGTATTTT

clone_size: -
d_call: -
v_call: TRBV12-1
j_call: TRBJ2-5
cdr3_aa: CASSPGQQETQYF
cdr3_nt: TGTGCCAGCAGCCCTGGACAGCAAGAGACCCAGTACTTC

clone_size: -
d_call: -
v_call: TRBV27
j_call: TRBJ2-1
cdr3_aa: CASSSYRVGHNEQFF
cdr3_nt: TGTGCCAGCAGTTCCTACAGGGTGGGTCACAATGAGCAGTTCTTC

clone_size: -
d_call: -
v_call: TRBV6-1
j_call: TRBJ2-5
cdr3_aa: CASSDQGITQETQYF
cdr3_nt: TGTGCCAGCAGTGATCAGGGTATAACACAAGAGACCCAGTACTTC

clone_size: -
d_call: -
v_call: TRBV5-1
j_call: TRBJ1-2
cdr3_aa: CASSLAVATGDGYTF
cdr3_nt: TGCGCCAGCAGCTTGGCCGTGGCTACGGGGGATGGCTACACCTTC

clone_size: -
d_call: TRBD1
v_call: TRBV5-6
j_call: TRBJ2-7
cdr3_aa: CASSLEPGQAAREQYF
cdr3_nt: TGTGCCAGCAGCTTGGAGCCGGGACAGGCGGCGAGGGAGCAGTACTTC

clone_size: -
d_call: -
v_call: TRBV6-6
j_call: TRBJ1-5
cdr3_aa: CASSTGNQPQHF
cdr3_nt: TGTGCCAGCAGTACAGGCAATCAGCCCCAGCATTTT

clone_size: -
d_call: TRBD1
v_call: TRBV9
j_call: TRBJ2-7
cdr3_aa: CASSALQGPVYEQYF
cdr3_nt: TGTGCCAGCAGCGCGCTACAGGGGCCTGTGTACGAGCAGTACTTC

clone_size: -
d_call: TRBD2
v_call: TRBV19
j_call: TRBJ2-1
cdr3_aa: CASRGAGATINEQFF
cdr3_nt: TGTGCCAGTAGGGGAGCGGGAGCCACAATCAATGAGCAGTTCTTC

clone_size: -
d_call: TRBD2
v_call: TRBV7-2
j_call: TRBJ2-4
cdr3_aa: CASSPTRITSGIVNIQYF
cdr3_nt: TGTGCCAGCAGCCCAACTCGGATAACTAGCGGGATAGTGAACATTCAGTACTTC

clone_size: -
d_call: TRBD2
v_call: TRBV5-1
j_call: TRBJ2-5
cdr3_aa: CASSPGSGSWETQYF
cdr3_nt: TGCGCCAGCAGCCCCGGGAGCGGGAGCTGGGAGACCCAGTACTTC